This TCR beta chain was retrieved from a study of intratumoral heterogeneity in liver cancer. At the level of the study: Patients were mostly male, median age roughly 57 years.

CDR3 length: 11 residues. V was clipped by 7 bases and J by 4 bases, with 7 bases between them. All patients had early-stage hepatocellular carcinoma and were untreated before surgical resection. Profiling relied on immunoSEQ multiplex PCR, and the TCRdb table lists in-frame clones only, not all of them. The sample lists some 5,000 clones, around 68% occurring once. The chain recombines TRBV12-3 or TRBV12-4 with TRBJ1-2; D remains unclear. The source is a man between 65 and 85 years old with hepatocellular carcinoma. This material consisted of tumor-adjacent normal tissue, taken before any cancer treatment. The CDR3, as DNA: TGTGCCAGCATTGGCGGCTATGGCTACACCTTC. Its protein product is CASIGGYGYTF.